This T cell receptor (beta chain) was sequenced in a study of blood T cell repertoires in COVID-19 (dated by TCRdb to the early 2020s). The study in broad terms: Collaborator samples came from the United States, Italy and Spain and covered acute and convalescent phases of COVID-19. The material from the prospective study consisted of cDNA or gDNA derived from T cells, B-cell-depleted T cells, or PBMCs. Deeply sampled blood TCRbeta repertoires from subjects exposed to, actively infected with, or recovered from COVID-19 were included in the dataset. The repertoires were made available in a free public database intended to serve as a resource for research on the immune response to SARS-CoV-2. Samples were obtained from the ongoing ImmuneRACE study (first 160 participants) and from 1,254 subjects provided by 6 global collaborators. A de-identified subject ID, COVID-19 status, age in years and sex were almost always included in the sample metadata. Where available, HLA class I and class II types were obtained from metadata supplied by the sample provider rather than from assay-based typing. The paper's findings and limits, for the study overall: How much clinical and demographic metadata was included differed by source and by participant, and the metadata was provided uncurated.

From cysteine to phenylalanine, the CDR3 is 16 amino acids long. Solely the CDR3 DNA is kept, with 48 bases framed from the first base. Trimming removed 0 bases from V and 3 bases from J; the gene matches leave 6 bases unexplained. Via the germline V gene (reference sequence), CDR1 is MNHNY and CDR2 SVGAGI. In Seattle, one collaborating source enrolled patients while the infection was active and tracked those patients longitudinally over the course of disease. Each collaborating institution followed its own protocols to collect whole blood in K2EDTA tubes. For TCRbeta analysis, collaborators shipped samples as frozen whole blood, isolated PBMCs, or DNA extracted from either of those sample types. This clone was counted many times. Its antigen is unknown. No base quality information exists; no much larger clone differs at one position. TCRbeta CDR3 regions were amplified from genomic DNA by means of the immunoSEQ Assay, a bias-controlled multiplex PCR. The original methods were these. Within the assay, amplification of reference gene primers was used to estimate how many nucleated cells each sample contained. Sequence reads were collapsed and filtered to measure the absolute abundance of every unique TCRbeta CDR3 rearrangement. For each sample, productive Simpson clonality was calculated as the square root of Simpson's diversity index over productive rearrangements. The table was pulled from immuneACCESS by TCRdb, which kept in-frame rearrangements only. Such tables lose some clones; where checked, under half of the loss comes from unresolved V genes, and the rest has no known cause. The D gene and trimming were derived from the DNA, and the V and J assignments and clone size from that table. This sample comprises 84,000 or so clones, around 78% of them detected only once. Together, the top ten hold about a third of the sample.

The receptor comes from a man in his 60s with COVID-19, enrolled during active disease. The sequenced material came from peripheral blood. The chain was built from TRBV6-6 and TRBJ2-7; 9 bases in the junction line up with TRBD2. The CDR3 loop reads CASSYSGAGGGYEQYF. The bases are TGTGCCAGCAGTTACTCTGGGGCGGGAGGGGGCTACGAGCAGTACTTC.